The sequence of this T cell receptor (beta chain) was determined in a study of shared T cell receptors in the human thymus. Produced via immunoSEQ multiplex PCR; TCRdb's table is partial and in-frame only. The sample includes hundreds of thousands of clones, around 87% of them seen just once. The sample also formed part of further work on human thymus T cells. Per that study: Thymus was obtained from resections taken during corrective heart surgery.

The clonotype comes from a boy younger than two with a congenital heart defect. The sample taken for sequencing was thymocytes.

The DNA of the CDR3 is TGCGCCAGCAGCCCCCCGGGGGATACAGATACGCAGTATTTT. Translating it yields CASSPPGDTDTQYF. This sequence joins TRBV5-1 and TRBJ2-3; TRBD2 is a possible D gene (6 bases). CDR3 length: 14 amino acids. The V end lost 4 bases, the J end lost 3 bases, and 12 bases lay between the germline ends. Germline lookup yields CDR1 SGHRS and CDR2 YFSETQ.